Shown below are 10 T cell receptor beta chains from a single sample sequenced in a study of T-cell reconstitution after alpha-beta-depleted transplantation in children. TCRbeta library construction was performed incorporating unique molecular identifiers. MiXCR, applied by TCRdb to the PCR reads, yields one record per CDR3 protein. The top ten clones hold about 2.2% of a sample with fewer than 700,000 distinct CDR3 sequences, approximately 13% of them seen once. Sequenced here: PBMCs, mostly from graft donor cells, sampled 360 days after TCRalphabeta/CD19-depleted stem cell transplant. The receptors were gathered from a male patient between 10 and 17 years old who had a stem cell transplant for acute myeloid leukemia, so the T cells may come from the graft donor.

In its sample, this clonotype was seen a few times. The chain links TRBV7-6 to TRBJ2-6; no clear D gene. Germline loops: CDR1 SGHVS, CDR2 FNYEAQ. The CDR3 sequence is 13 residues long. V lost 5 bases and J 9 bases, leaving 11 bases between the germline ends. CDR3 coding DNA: TGTGCCAGCAGCCTCAACGAAGGCAACGTCCTGACTTTC. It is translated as CASSLNEGNVLTF.

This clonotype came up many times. This chain's CDR3 is CSARGERFPYEQYF. CDR3 in DNA: TGCAGTGCTAGAGGGGAAAGGTTTCCTTACGAGCAGTACTTC. The V and J genes are TRBV20-1 and TRBJ2-7; D gene unclear. V shed 1 base and J shed 4 bases, with 14 bases lying between them. The CDR3 runs 14 residues. The V gene's germline CDR1 is DFQATT and CDR2 SNEGSKA (reference sequence).

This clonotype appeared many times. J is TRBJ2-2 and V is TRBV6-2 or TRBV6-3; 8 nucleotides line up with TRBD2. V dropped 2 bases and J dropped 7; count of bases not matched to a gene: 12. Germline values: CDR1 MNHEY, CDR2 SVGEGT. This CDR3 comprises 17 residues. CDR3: CASSYPFSGTGHGELFF. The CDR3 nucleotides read TGTGCCAGCAGTTACCCCTTTAGCGGGACTGGGCACGGGGAGCTGTTTTTT.

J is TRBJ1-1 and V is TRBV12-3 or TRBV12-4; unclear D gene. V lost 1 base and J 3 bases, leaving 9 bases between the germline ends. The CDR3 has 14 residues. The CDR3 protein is CASSLVGGHTEAFF. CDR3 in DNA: TGTGCCAGCAGTTTAGTCGGCGGGCACACTGAAGCTTTCTTT.

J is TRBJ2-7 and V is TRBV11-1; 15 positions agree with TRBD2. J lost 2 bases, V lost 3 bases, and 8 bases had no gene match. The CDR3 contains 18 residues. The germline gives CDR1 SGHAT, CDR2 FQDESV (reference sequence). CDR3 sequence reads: CASSFRTSGREPAYEQYF. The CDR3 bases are TGTGCCAGCAGCTTCCGGACTAGCGGGAGGGAGCCTGCCTACGAGCAGTACTTC.

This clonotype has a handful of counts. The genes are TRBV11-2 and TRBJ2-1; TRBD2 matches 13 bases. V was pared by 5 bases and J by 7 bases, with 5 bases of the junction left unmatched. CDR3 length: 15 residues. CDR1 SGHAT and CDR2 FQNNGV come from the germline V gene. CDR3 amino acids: CASSPGLAGWNEQFF. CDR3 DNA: TGTGCCAGCAGCCCGGGACTAGCGGGGTGGAATGAGCAGTTCTTC.

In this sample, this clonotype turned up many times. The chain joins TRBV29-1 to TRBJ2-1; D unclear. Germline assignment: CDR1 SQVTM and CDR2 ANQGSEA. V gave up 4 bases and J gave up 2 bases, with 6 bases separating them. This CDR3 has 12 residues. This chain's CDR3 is CSVGPTYNEQFF. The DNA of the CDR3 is TGCAGCGTTGGTCCGACCTACAATGAGCAGTTCTTC.

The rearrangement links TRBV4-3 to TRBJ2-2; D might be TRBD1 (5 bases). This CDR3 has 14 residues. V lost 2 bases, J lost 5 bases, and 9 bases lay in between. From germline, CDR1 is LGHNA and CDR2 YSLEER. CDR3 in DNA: TGCGCCAGCAGCCAACGCCCAGGGACCGGGGAGCTGTTTTTT. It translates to CASSQRPGTGELFF.

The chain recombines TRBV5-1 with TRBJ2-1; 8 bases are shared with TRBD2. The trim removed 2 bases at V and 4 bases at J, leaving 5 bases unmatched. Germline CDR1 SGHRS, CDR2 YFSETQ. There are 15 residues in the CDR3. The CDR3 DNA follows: TGCGCCAGCAGCTTAGGAGCGGGGGAATACAATGAGCAGTTCTTC. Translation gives CASSLGAGEYNEQFF.

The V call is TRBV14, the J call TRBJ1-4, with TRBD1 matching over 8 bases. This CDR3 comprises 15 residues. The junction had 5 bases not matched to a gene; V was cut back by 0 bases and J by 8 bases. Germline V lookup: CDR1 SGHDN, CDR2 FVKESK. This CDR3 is CASSQDQGAGEKLFF. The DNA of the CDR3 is TGTGCCAGCAGCCAAGACCAGGGGGCAGGAGAAAAACTGTTTTTT.